This T cell receptor beta chain emerged from a study of T cells in Graves' hyperthyroidism and ophthalmopathy. Amplification targeted TCR beta CDR3 regions from RNA transcripts. During a first-round RT-PCR of the TCR CDR3, the HTBI primer set was used. Each CDR3 protein is one row after TCRdb ran MiXCR on the multiplex PCR reads. Of around 620,000 distinct CDR3 sequences in the sample, roughly 46% were seen once. The CDR3 length is 12 residues. In germline, CDR1 is SEHNR, CDR2 FQNEAQ (reference sequence). The V end lost 7 bases, the J end lost 7 bases, and 14 bases lay between the germline ends. This clonotype was seen more than once but under ten times.

This chain uses TRBV7-9 with TRBJ2-7; D not resolved. Sequences were obtained from peripheral blood or thyroid tissue (not recorded which). This TCR derives from an adult woman with Graves' disease, either hyperthyroidism or ophthalmopathy (not recorded which). In DNA form, the CDR3 reads TGTGCCAGCAAGAGACCAACCGGGGAGCAGTACTTC. Amino acid sequence: CASKRPTGEQYF.